One T cell receptor beta chain is described in this entry. Through a sample-barcoded 5' primer and a J-beta primer mix, a second PCR was run for roughly 6 to 12 cycles. TCRdb independently ran MiXCR on the 5' RACE reads; one entry per CDR3 protein. The sample yields some 900,000 distinct CDR3 sequences, about 48% seen once. Trimming shortened V by 2 bases and J by 5 bases, and 9 bases separated the two germline ends. The germline CDR1 and CDR2 sequences are MDHEN and SYDVKM. The CDR3 is 13 amino acids. The sample belongs to a study of blood T cells in healthy people across ages. This clonotype was sampled from a man aged 25-40 years in good health. This chain joins TRBV28 and TRBJ1-2; D not certain. Sequenced sample: blood. CDR3 bases: TGTGCCAGCAGTTTAAAGGGTTTATATGGCTACACCTTC. Its protein product is CASSLKGLYGYTF.